The following is a TCR beta chain sequence with its context. Its antigen is still unknown. Germline V gene data show CDR1 as MGHRA and CDR2 as YSYEKL. V gave up 1 base and J gave up 1 base, with 8 bases separating them. The CDR3 has 14 amino acids. This sample was taken from a study of OX40 agonist ivuxolimab in advanced cancers. About the study: Of the patients, three showed partial responses, one with hepatocellular carcinoma and two with cutaneous melanoma.

Findings and caveats of the study: Among the lowest peripheral clonal expansion occurred in 0.1-3.0 mg/kg partial responders.

The investigators sampled blood at baseline, at cycle 4 day 1, and at cycle 7 day 1. The protocol was immunoSEQ multiplex PCR, while the TCRdb copy is restricted to in-frame clones and leaves out a portion. Among approximately 87,000 clones listed, approximately 92% were seen once. Source: CD4+ or CD8+ T cells sorted from blood, taken in a trial of the OX40 agonist ivuxolimab. The receptor comes from an adult with an advanced solid tumor such as melanoma, head and neck, liver or kidney cancer. The V call is TRBV4-1, the J call TRBJ2-7; D remains unclear. Here the CDR3 DNA reads TGCGCCAGCAGCCAAGGGTTCGGTTCCTACGAGCAGTACTTC. It is translated as CASSQGFGSYEQYF.